This TCR beta chain originates from a study of T-cell reconstitution after alpha-beta-depleted transplantation in children (dated by TCRdb to between 2015 and 2016). The study in broad terms: Using TCR repertoire profiling, the study followed T-cell immune reconstitution in a quantitative way in children after TCRalphabeta/CD19-depleted allogeneic hematopoietic cell transplantation. Overall results and qualifications from the work: About two months after transplant, the apparently early recovery of alphabetaT-cell counts reportedly depended on just several hundred clones that had expanded rapidly and came from non-depleted graft cells. In some patients, high TCRbeta diversity at day 60 was attributed to recipient T cells and intrathymic progenitors that had survived conditioning. Over the following months the frequencies of hyperexpanded clones went down, and after one year T-cell counts and TCRbeta diversity were mostly credited to newly produced T cells.

This clonotype occurred a few times. Its antigen remains undetermined. Per-base qualities were not stored, and no clone one base away is much larger. V drops 2 bases and J drops 0 bases, leaving 9 bases in between. The germline V gene (reference sequence) gives CDR1 as SGHKS and CDR2 as YYEKEE. The CDR3 starts with the cysteine, ends with the phenylalanine, and has 16 residues. The only DNA kept is the CDR3, 48 bases in frame from the first base. Library prep was done by PCR. Instrument used: Illumina HiSeq 2500. To normalize quantification of the TCRbeta repertoire, the TCR libraries were built with molecular barcoding that relied on unique molecular identifiers. Using fastp at Q25 and MiXCR, TCRdb reprocessed the public reads and kept productive beta chains. Every CDR3 protein is listed once, alongside the most common genes and DNA of its rows. Across this sample there are some 120,000 distinct CDR3 sequences, with 9.7% seen only once. The leading ten clones occupy approximately 25% of the sample.

In light of the paper, this sample's treatment or condition label describes: allogeneic hematopoietic cell transplantation with graft depleted of TCRalphabeta T cells and CD19 B cells. Transplant recipients were children who received TCRalphabeta/CD19-depleted allogeneic hematopoietic cell grafts. This TCR was sampled from a girl under three years old who had a stem cell transplant for combined immunodeficiency, so the T cells may come from the graft donor. The material was PBMCs, mostly from graft donor cells, obtained 180 days after TCRalphabeta/CD19-depleted stem cell transplant. The rearrangement joined TRBV5-5 to TRBJ1-6; too little of a D gene remains to name it. The DNA sequence reads TGTGCCAGCAGCTTCCAGCTGAGCTCCTATAATTCACCCCTCCACTTT. It is translated as CASSFQLSSYNSPLHF.